Sequencing of this T cell receptor beta chain was carried out in a study of blood T cell repertoires in COVID-19. The wider study: The study drew acute and convalescent COVID-19 samples from the United States, Italy and Spain. PBMCs, B-cell-depleted T cells, or T cells provided the cDNA or gDNA that made up the material.

Produced via immunoSEQ multiplex PCR; TCRdb's table is partial and in-frame only. The data show approximately 130,000 clones, with roughly 71% seen just once and around a fifth held by the top ten. The CDR3 is 14 amino acids. The germline gives CDR1 KGHSH, CDR2 LQKENI. The V gene lost 3 bases and the J gene lost 9 bases, with 15 bases spanning the gap. The rearrangement joins TRBV18 to TRBJ2-1; a weak D match, TRBD2 (6 bases). This clonotype was sampled from a man older than 75 with acute or convalescent COVID-19. The sample consisted of peripheral blood. In DNA form, the CDR3 reads TGTGCCAGCTCACCCGCTCTCCTCGGGAGTGAGCAGTTCTTC. Its protein is CASSPALLGSEQFF.